This record concerns one T cell receptor beta chain sequence. The data were obtained in a study of blood T cell repertoires in COVID-19. For the study at large: Sites across the United States, Italy and Spain contributed samples from acute and convalescent COVID-19. T cells, B-cell-depleted T cells, or PBMCs provided the cDNA or gDNA that served as material.

In the source study's methods: For nucleated cells, counts were estimated from reference gene primer amplification. Here immunoSEQ multiplex PCR was the method, and the copy in TCRdb shows in-frame clones only, minus some. That table is the source of V, J and clone size, and D and trimming were worked out from the DNA. This table holds approximately 270,000 clones, roughly 89% found once. This CDR3 region has 16 residues. After removal of 1 base from V and 9 bases from J, the junction contained 10 bases not matched to a gene. Germline V CDR1 and CDR2: SGHKS, YYEKEE (reference sequence). This TCR derives from a man younger than 45 with acute or convalescent COVID-19. The sequencing sample was made of peripheral blood. The chain is built from TRBV5-5 and TRBJ2-1, with 10 bases that match TRBD2. The CDR3 region has the DNA TGTGCCAGCAGCTTGTCCCCGGGACTAGCGTCTGGTGAGCAGTTCTTC. Protein product: CASSLSPGLASGEQFF.